These 17 T cell receptor beta chains share one sample of origin, sequenced in a study of shared clonotypes between healthy human individuals. Produced via immunoSEQ multiplex PCR; TCRdb's table is partial and in-frame only. The sample has about 2.4 million clones; 90% to 95% are singletons. Sequenced material: naive CD4+ T cells from PBMCs. Subset noted: CD45RA+ positively selected. The receptors here all came from a man younger than 30 in good health. Some clones in this sample may be carry-over from other donors' samples.

Here the CDR3 DNA reads TGTGCCAGCAGCTTAGAGGTGTCAGATACGCAGTATTTT. It specifies CASSLEVSDTQYF. The gene calls are TRBV7-2 and TRBJ2-3; D gene ambiguous. Per the germline V gene, CDR1 is SGHTA and CDR2 is FQGNSA. V was shortened by 1 base and J by 4 bases, with 6 bases between the two germline ends. This CDR3 is built from 13 residues.

The chain uses TRBV30 and TRBJ1-2; maybe TRBD1 (6 bases). V shed 5 bases and J shed 6 bases, with 25 bases lying between them. The CDR3 has 16 amino acids. Germline CDR1 reads GTSNPN; CDR2 reads SVGIG (reference sequence). The CDR3 reads CAWPTPRQDIRDGYTF. The CDR3 DNA reads TGTGCCTGGCCTACCCCCAGACAGGATATACGCGATGGCTACACCTTC.

This clone was observed a single time. Other DNA sequences in this specimen translate into the identical CDR3. CDR3 amino acids: CAWSGAPYEQYF. Here the CDR3 DNA reads TGTGCCTGGAGCGGGGCCCCCTACGAGCAGTACTTC. The chain recombines TRBV30 with TRBJ2-7, with D tentatively TRBD1 or TRBD2 (5 bases each). The V gene's germline CDR1 is GTSNPN and CDR2 SVGIG (reference sequence). The CDR3 totals 12 residues. V was pared by 3 bases and J by 2 bases, with 8 bases between.

Concerning this clone itself: Other nucleotide sequences from this sample produce the same CDR3. The rearrangement uses TRBV5-1 and TRBJ1-2; D unresolved. The CDR3 has 13 residues. The V gene lost 0 bases and the J gene lost 3 bases, with 6 bases spanning the gap. The V gene's germline CDR1 is SGHRS and CDR2 YFSETQ. This chain's CDR3 is CASSLGGDYGYTF. CDR3 nucleotides: TGCGCCAGCAGCTTGGGCGGCGACTATGGCTACACCTTC. The full variable domain, with the rest looked up from reference TRBV5-1 and TRBJ1-2, is KAGVTQTPRYLIKTRGQQVTLSCSPISGHRSVSWYQQTPGQGLQFLFEYFSETQRNKGNFPGRFSGRQFSNSRSEMNVSTLELGDSALYLCASSLGGDYGYTFGSGTRLTVV.

The table lists this clone with a count of one. The V gene is TRBV18, the J gene TRBJ1-4, with a weak D call TRBD1 (5 bases). The CDR3 has 14 amino acids. Trimming stripped 3 bases from V and 8 bases from J, with 13 bases between. CDR1 and CDR2 (germline): KGHSH, LQKENI. CDR3: CASSPGQAEEKLFF. The DNA of the CDR3 is TGTGCCAGCTCACCGGGGCAGGCCGAGGAAAAACTGTTTTTT.

The chain is built from TRBV9 and TRBJ1-3, with D uncertain. Germline V gene sequence: CDR1 SGDLS, CDR2 YYNGEE. The CDR3 loop spans 16 amino acids. V lost 3 bases and J lost 0, with 13 bases in between. The CDR3 bases are TGTGCCAGCAGCGCTCAATCCACGGGCTCTGGAAACACCATATATTTT. Translated, it gives CASSAQSTGSGNTIYF.

In nucleotides, the CDR3 is TGTGCCAGTAGCCCCGGGACAAGGGGGGGGACCCAGTACTTC. Residues: CASSPGTRGGTQYF. The chain links TRBV19 to TRBJ2-5, with a weak D call TRBD2 (7 bases). CDR3 size: 14 residues. Germline V gene lookup returns CDR1 LNHDA and CDR2 SQIVND (reference sequence). The ends were cut back, 6 bases at V and 7 bases at J, with 18 bases in the middle. The whole variable domain, remainder taken from reference TRBV19 and TRBJ2-5, is DGGITQSPKYLFRKEGQNVTLSCEQNLNHDAMYWYRQDPGQGLRLIYYSQIVNDFQKGDIAEGYSVSREKKESFPLTVTSAQKNPTAFYLCASSPGTRGGTQYFGPGTRLLVL.

This chain joins TRBV5-1 and TRBJ2-2; no definite D call. Germline values: CDR1 SGHRS, CDR2 YFSETQ. V lost 5 bases and J lost 3, with 17 bases in between. The CDR3 is made up of 16 amino acids. In DNA form, the CDR3 reads TGCGCCAGCAGTTTAGGGATACAGATTGACACCGGGGAGCTGTTTTTT. Amino acids: CASSLGIQIDTGELFF. Complete variable domain (other parts from reference TRBV5-1 and TRBJ2-2): KAGVTQTPRYLIKTRGQQVTLSCSPISGHRSVSWYQQTPGQGLQFLFEYFSETQRNKGNFPGRFSGRQFSNSRSEMNVSTLELGDSALYLCASSLGIQIDTGELFFGEGSRLTVL.

The chain joins TRBV2 to TRBJ2-7; D tentatively fits TRBD1 or TRBD2 (6 bases each). The length of the CDR3 is 13 residues. The V gene's germline CDR1 is SNHLY and CDR2 FYNNEI. Trimming removed 8 bases at V and 3 bases at J, with 14 bases between. Here the CDR3 reads CASGRDKIYEQYF. CDR3 coding DNA: TGTGCCAGCGGGCGGGACAAAATCTACGAGCAGTACTTC.

J is TRBJ2-5 and V is TRBV6-6; TRBD2 matches at 7 bases. Germline V gene lookup returns CDR1 MNHNY and CDR2 SVGAGI (reference sequence). CDR3 size: 15 residues. V lost 2 bases and J lost 5; bases outside the gene matches: 8. The CDR3 DNA is TGTGCCAGCAGTTACGAGGGAGGGCCGTGGGAGACCCAGTACTTC. It specifies CASSYEGGPWETQYF.

V gene TRBV7-2 combines with J gene TRBJ1-1; weak D call: TRBD1 (5 bases). The CDR3 extends over 12 amino acids. V gave up 5 bases and J gave up 6 bases, with 10 bases separating them. CDR1 and CDR2 from the germline V gene are SGHTA and FQGNSA. The CDR3, as DNA: TGTGCCAGCAGCCCCCCGGGGCCTGAAGCTTTCTTT. Amino acids: CASSPPGPEAFF.

The rearrangement links TRBV10-2 to TRBJ1-1; D is ambiguous. CDR1 and CDR2 (germline): WSHSY, SAAADI. V was shortened by 7 bases and J by 4 bases, with 7 bases between the two germline ends. The CDR3 consists of 11 residues. CDR3 protein: CASTRATEAFF. Written as DNA, the CDR3 is TGCGCCAGCACGAGGGCCACTGAAGCTTTCTTT.

This chain links TRBV7-6 with TRBJ2-1, with no clear D. Germline assignment: CDR1 SGHVS and CDR2 FNYEAQ. The CDR3 length is 11 residues. V was clipped by 5 bases and J by 4 bases, with 3 bases between them. CDR3 loop: CASSEYNEQFF. CDR3 DNA: TGTGCCAGCAGCGAATACAATGAGCAGTTCTTC.

For this clone: A read error may produce the germline difference seen at one junction end. The genes are TRBV5-1 and TRBJ2-3; 9 bases are shared with TRBD2. The CDR3 sequence is 17 residues long. Germline CDR1 and CDR2: SGHRS and YFSETQ. The CDR3 DNA reads as TGCGCCAGCAGTTTGGGAGCGGGAGGAGGTAGCACAGATACGCAGTATTTT. It is translated as CASSLGAGGGSTDTQYF.

With regard to this clone: Additional DNA sequences in this sample encode the identical CDR3. The chain uses TRBV5-4 and TRBJ2-5; D is unclear. There are 13 residues in the CDR3. With 0 bases removed from V and 3 bases from J, the gap between germline ends came to 6 bases. The germline V gene encodes CDR1 SGHNT and CDR2 YYREEE (reference sequence). The CDR3 here is CASSLAGKETQYF. In nucleotides, the CDR3 is TGTGCCAGCAGCTTGGCGGGTAAAGAGACCCAGTACTTC.

As regards this clone: Different DNA sequences within this sample yield the same CDR3. The genes are TRBV7-2 and TRBJ2-7; a possible D gene is TRBD2 (6 bases). This CDR3 has 14 residues. Deletions cut 5 bases from V and 0 bases from J, with 11 bases between. Germline CDR1 is SGHTA and CDR2 is FQGNSA. CDR3 coding DNA: TGTGCCAGCAGCCGTAGCGGAAGCTCCTACGAGCAGTACTTC. Its protein product is CASSRSGSSYEQYF.

The CDR3 spells CASSYLTGKQETQYF. Here the CDR3 DNA reads TGTGCCAGCAGTTACCTGACAGGGAAACAAGAGACCCAGTACTTC. V usage is TRBV6-5 and J usage is TRBJ2-5; 7 nucleotides line up with TRBD1. Germline values: CDR1 MNHEY, CDR2 SVGAGI. J gave up 2 bases and V 2 bases, and 5 bases lay outside the gene matches. The CDR3 loop spans 15 amino acids.